The 25 T cell receptor beta chains in this list originate from one sample, sequenced in a study of T cell clones after liver transplantation. Sequenced by immunoSEQ multiplex PCR; TCRdb stores in-frame clones only, minus some. The repertoire holds around 110,000 clones, with roughly nine tenths as singletons. Material: CD4+ T cells from blood, obtained 12 months after liver transplant. The receptors were gathered from a human patient who received a liver transplant. Part of the T cell pool may stem from the graft donor.

This sequence joins TRBV21-1 and TRBJ2-7; the table gives TRBD1 as D, unverified against the DNA. TRBV21-1 is recorded as a pseudogene. CDR3 length equals 20 residues. CDR3 sequence: CASSKNRIKRTGDTRYEQYF. CDR3 DNA sequence: TGTGCCAGCAGCAAAAATCGAATTAAACGGACAGGGGACACCCGCTACGAGCAGTACTTC.

This sequence joins TRBV11-3 and TRBJ2-7; D is tentatively TRBD1 or TRBD2 (5 bases each). The germline gives CDR1 SGHNT, CDR2 YENEEA. Trimming stripped 1 base from V and 0 bases from J, with 13 bases between. The CDR3 length is 16 residues. CDR3 DNA sequence: TGTGCCAGCAGCTTAGGGGGACCGTCCAGCTCCTACGAGCAGTACTTC. Translated: CASSLGGPSSSYEQYF.

This clone appeared once. The chain joins TRBV2 to TRBJ2-5; 7 bases match TRBD2. The length of the CDR3 is 12 residues. Unmatched junction bases numbered 0, after V lost 4 bases and J lost 4 bases. Germline lookup yields CDR1 SNHLY and CDR2 FYNNEI. Here the CDR3 reads CASSVAGETQYF. For the CDR3, the DNA is TGTGCCAGCAGTGTAGCGGGAGAGACCCAGTACTTC.

The table lists this clone with a count of one. The V gene is TRBV27, the J gene TRBJ2-7; no clear D gene. Germline assignment: CDR1 MNHEY and CDR2 SMNVEV (reference sequence). The CDR3 spans 13 residues. Trimming took 3 bases from V and 4 from J, leaving 10 bases between them. CDR3 DNA sequence: TGTGCCAGCAGTTTCGGTTCTCGGTACGAGCAGTACTTC. It yields the protein CASSFGSRYEQYF.

V usage is TRBV7-6 and J usage is TRBJ2-1; 14 bases fit TRBD2. The CDR3 is 18 amino acids. V shed 6 bases, J shed 1 base, and the junction held 8 bases outside the gene matches. Germline V gene lookup returns CDR1 SGHVS and CDR2 FNYEAQ. In DNA form, the CDR3 reads TGTGCCAGCAGTGCAACGGGACTAGCGGGAGATTCCTACAATGAGCAGTTCTTC. This gives the protein CASSATGLAGDSYNEQFF.

In this sample, this clone turned up a few times. This sequence joins TRBV7-8 and TRBJ2-3; 12 bases align to TRBD2. Germline-derived CDR1 and CDR2 are SGHVS and FQNEAQ. The CDR3 spans 19 residues. The junction had 13 bases not matched to a gene; V was cut back by 5 bases and J by 1 base. CDR3 nucleotides: TGTGCCAGCAGCCGGGACCCCCGACTAGCGGGAGCTGGCACAGATACGCAGTATTTT. Its protein is CASSRDPRLAGAGTDTQYF.

This clone is a singleton in its sample. The chain is built from TRBV7-9 and TRBJ2-1, with a weak D call TRBD1 (6 bases). This CDR3 spans 19 amino acids. V lost 5 bases to trimming and J lost 7 bases, with 30 bases between them. Looked up from germline, CDR1 is SEHNR and CDR2 is FQNEAQ (reference sequence). The DNA of the CDR3 is TGTGCCAGCAGCGGGGATCGAGGACAGAGGGCGGTCCCTGGGAATGAGCAGTTCTTC. Its protein is CASSGDRGQRAVPGNEQFF.

The rearrangement joins TRBV9 to TRBJ1-1; TRBD1 matches 8 bases. The germline gives CDR1 SGDLS, CDR2 YYNGEE. This CDR3 has 13 residues. V gave up 7 bases and J gave up 5 bases; unmatched junction bases: 7. Here the CDR3 DNA reads TGTGCCAGCCGGAGTCAGGGGGCAACTGAAGCTTTCTTT. Translated: CASRSQGATEAFF. The whole variable domain, remainder taken from reference TRBV9 and TRBJ1-1, is DSGVTQTPKHLITATGQRVTLRCSPRSGDLSVYWYQQSLDQGLQFLIQYYNGEERAKGNILERFSAQQFPDLHSELNLSSLELGDSALYFCASRSQGATEAFFGQGTRLTVV.

The V gene is TRBV20-1, the J gene TRBJ2-5; no definite D call. The germline V gene has CDR1 DFQATT and CDR2 SNEGSKA (reference sequence). This CDR3 comprises 11 residues. V gave up 2 bases and J gave up 0 bases, with 1 base separating them. The CDR3, as DNA: TGCAGTGCTAGAAACCAAGAGACCCAGTACTTC. Protein product: CSARNQETQYF.

This chain connects TRBV5-5 to TRBJ1-1; no clear D gene. The CDR3 extends over 12 amino acids. Between the trimmed V and J ends, which lost 0 bases and 5 bases, there was a span of 5 bases. Germline CDR1 is SGHKS and CDR2 is YYEKEE (reference sequence). The DNA for the CDR3 is TGTGCCAGCAGCTTGGGGTTAACTGAAGCTTTCTTT. This gives the protein CASSLGLTEAFF.

The J gene is TRBJ1-1, the V gene TRBV27, with D possibly TRBD1 on 5 matching bases. This CDR3 region has 16 residues. The germline gives CDR1 MNHEY, CDR2 SMNVEV (reference sequence). V lost 4 bases to trimming and J lost 0 bases, with 15 bases between them. This CDR3 is CASSSAPGTVNTEAFF. CDR3 nucleotide sequence: TGTGCCAGCAGTTCCGCCCCCGGGACGGTGAACACTGAAGCTTTCTTT.

This clone was recorded once. The chain has TRBV5-1 and TRBJ2-1; 9 bases are shared with TRBD2. The V and J ends lost 4 bases and 0 bases, in that order; junction bases with no gene match: 8. This CDR3 has 17 residues. The germline CDR1 and CDR2 sequences are SGHRS and YFSETQ. In nucleotides, the CDR3 is TGCGCCAGCAGCCCCCAAGCGGGAGGTGGCTCCTACAATGAGCAGTTCTTC. Its protein product is CASSPQAGGGSYNEQFF. The whole variable domain, remainder taken from reference TRBV5-1 and TRBJ2-1, is KAGVTQTPRYLIKTRGQQVTLSCSPISGHRSVSWYQQTPGQGLQFLFEYFSETQRNKGNFPGRFSGRQFSNSRSEMNVSTLELGDSALYLCASSPQAGGGSYNEQFFGPGTRLTVL.

V is TRBV9 and J is TRBJ2-3, with TRBD1 matching over 9 bases. CDR3 size: 15 residues. Germline V gives CDR1 SGDLS, CDR2 YYNGEE. Losses at the gene ends were 0 bases for V and 5 bases for J; bases not matched to a gene: 4. Here the CDR3 reads CASSVEGQGGDTQYF. The DNA for the CDR3 is TGTGCCAGCAGCGTAGAGGGACAGGGTGGAGATACGCAGTATTTT.

The chain links TRBV5-1 to TRBJ2-1; 11 bases agree with TRBD2. Germline V gene lookup returns CDR1 SGHRS and CDR2 YFSETQ. This CDR3 is 15 amino acids long. Losses at the gene ends were 4 bases for V and 7 bases for J; bases not matched to a gene: 7. CDR3 nucleotide sequence: TGCGCCAGCAGCGTACTAGCGGGAGTTGTGAATGAGCAGTTCTTC. Translated, it gives CASSVLAGVVNEQFF.

Notes on this clone: Mismatch with germline at one junction end may stem from a read error. V and J are TRBV6-6 and TRBJ1-4, with D perhaps TRBD1 (5 bases). This CDR3 comprises 16 residues. Germline CDR1 MNHNY, CDR2 SVGAGI (reference sequence). Here the CDR3 DNA reads TGTGCCTGCAGCCGGGGGAAGATAGCAACTAATGAAAAACTGTTTTTT. It specifies CACSRGKIATNEKLFF.

This clone is deemed medium-sized. The V and J genes are TRBV28 and TRBJ2-3; a weak D match, TRBD2 (5 bases). The CDR3 is made up of 15 amino acids. The germline gives CDR1 MDHEN, CDR2 SYDVKM. V gave up 8 bases and J gave up 3 bases, with 18 bases separating them. CDR3 sequence (DNA): TGTGCCAGCGAGGGCAGTTACGAAACAACAGATACGCAGTATTTT. It is translated as CASEGSYETTDTQYF.

The V gene is TRBV11-3, the J gene TRBJ1-2; 7 bases line up with TRBD1. The CDR3 contains 14 residues. Germline trimming cut 1 base from V and 6 bases from J; bases unmatched to any gene: 5. Per germline, CDR1 SGHNT and CDR2 YENEEA. CDR3 in amino acids: CASSLGGTDNGYTF. The CDR3 DNA is TGTGCCAGCAGCTTAGGCGGGACAGATAATGGCTACACCTTC.

The gene calls are TRBV7-6 and TRBJ2-7; TRBD1 aligns across 7 bases. In germline, CDR1 is SGHVS, CDR2 FNYEAQ. The CDR3 contains 15 residues. The ends lost 5 bases at V and 2 bases at J; junction bases unmatched: 9. CDR3 in amino acids: CASSQSTGSPYEQYF. In nucleotides, the CDR3 is TGTGCCAGCAGCCAATCGACAGGGAGTCCCTACGAGCAGTACTTC.

The chain recombines TRBV5-4 with TRBJ2-7; D unresolved. The CDR3 length is 13 residues. Germline-derived CDR1 and CDR2 are SGHNT and YYREEE (reference sequence). The ends were cut back, 0 bases at V and 9 bases at J, with 13 bases in the middle. CDR3 in DNA: TGTGCCAGCAGCTTGGATGAAGTTATCGGGCAGTACTTC. It translates to CASSLDEVIGQYF.

The V call is TRBV6-1, the J call TRBJ1-5; maybe TRBD1 (5 bases). The CDR3 length is 13 residues. V lost 2 bases and J lost 6, with 8 bases in between. Germline lookup yields CDR1 MNHNS and CDR2 SASEGT. CDR3 in DNA: TGTGCCAGCAGTGAACAGGGTGCTCAGCCCCAGCATTTT. Encoded protein: CASSEQGAQPQHF.

The V call is TRBV11-3, the J call TRBJ2-5, with D hard to call. Trimming pared 5 bases from V and 2 bases from J, leaving 12 bases between. This CDR3 comprises 14 residues. The V gene's germline CDR1 is SGHNT and CDR2 YENEEA. The CDR3 DNA reads as TGTGCCAGCAGCCCGTGGCGCCCACAAGAGACCCAGTACTTC. It is translated as CASSPWRPQETQYF.

This clone was seen only once. The chain couples TRBV7-9 to TRBJ2-5, with D perhaps matching TRBD1 or TRBD2 (6 bases each). Germline V lookup: CDR1 SEHNR, CDR2 FQNEAQ (reference sequence). This CDR3 contains 18 residues. Trimming pared 1 base from V and 1 base from J, leaving 19 bases between. The CDR3 nucleotides read TGTGCCAGCAGCTTAGGGTCCGGGGGCGCCTTACCCCAAGAGACCCAGTACTTC. Its translation: CASSLGSGGALPQETQYF.

This clone has a handful of counts. V gene TRBV27 combines with J gene TRBJ1-2; 8 nucleotides match TRBD1. Germline loops: CDR1 MNHEY, CDR2 SMNVEV (reference sequence). This CDR3 spans 15 amino acids. V shed 0 bases, J shed 6 bases, and the junction held 6 bases outside the gene matches. DNA of the CDR3: TGTGCCAGCAGTTTATCGTTCCAGGGGGCGAATGGCTACACCTTC. This encodes CASSLSFQGANGYTF.

The CDR3 here is CASTMTGVNGYTF. CDR3 nucleotide sequence: TGTGCCAGCACCATGACAGGGGTTAACGGCTACACCTTC. The gene calls are TRBV7-9 and TRBJ1-2; 8 nucleotides line up with TRBD1. With 7 bases clipped from V and 8 bases from J, the junction kept 9 bases outside the gene matches. Germline CDR1 is SEHNR and CDR2 is FQNEAQ (reference sequence). The length of the CDR3 is 13 residues.

The chain recombines TRBV19 with TRBJ1-1; 7 nucleotides line up with TRBD1. Looked up from germline, CDR1 is LNHDA and CDR2 is SQIVND (reference sequence). CDR3 size: 13 residues. The V and J ends lost 5 bases and 5 bases, in that order; junction bases with no gene match: 5. The CDR3 bases are TGTGCCAGTAGTCGACAGGGAGGAACTGAAGCTTTCTTT. Its protein is CASSRQGGTEAFF. Complete variable domain (other parts from reference TRBV19 and TRBJ1-1): DGGITQSPKYLFRKEGQNVTLSCEQNLNHDAMYWYRQDPGQGLRLIYYSQIVNDFQKGDIAEGYSVSREKKESFPLTVTSAQKNPTAFYLCASSRQGGTEAFFGQGTRLTVV.